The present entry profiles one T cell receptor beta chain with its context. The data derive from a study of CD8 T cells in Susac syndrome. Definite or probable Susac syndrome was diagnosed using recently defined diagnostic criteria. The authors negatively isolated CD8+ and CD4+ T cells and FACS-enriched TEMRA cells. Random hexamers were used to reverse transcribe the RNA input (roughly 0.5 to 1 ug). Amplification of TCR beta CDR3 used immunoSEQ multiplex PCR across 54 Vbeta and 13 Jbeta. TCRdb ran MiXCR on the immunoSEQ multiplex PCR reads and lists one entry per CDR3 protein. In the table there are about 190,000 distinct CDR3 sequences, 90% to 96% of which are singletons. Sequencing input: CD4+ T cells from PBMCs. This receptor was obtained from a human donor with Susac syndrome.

The CDR3 sequence is CASSQVRGQGGYTF. The CDR3 region has the DNA TGTGCCAGCAGCCAAGTGCGGGGGCAAGGTGGCTACACCTTC. The chain carries TRBV3-1 and TRBJ1-2, with D possibly TRBD1 on 6 matching bases. With 1 base removed from V and 7 bases from J, the gap between germline ends came to 13 bases. Germline-derived CDR1 and CDR2 are LGHDT and YNNKEL (reference sequence). This CDR3 contains 14 residues.